What follows are 30 T cell receptor beta chains derived from one specimen sequenced in a study of OX40 agonist ivuxolimab in advanced cancers. The assay was immunoSEQ multiplex PCR, and TCRdb's table has in-frame clones only and misses some. The sample holds about 82,000 clones, less than 90% seen once. Sequencing used CD4+ or CD8+ T cells sorted from blood, obtained in a trial of the OX40 agonist ivuxolimab. The receptors derive from an adult with an advanced solid tumor such as melanoma, head and neck, liver or kidney cancer.

The J gene is TRBJ2-7, the V gene TRBV9; D is tentatively TRBD1 or TRBD2 (5 bases each). The CDR3 loop spans 13 amino acids. CDR1 and CDR2 from the germline V gene are SGDLS and YYNGEE. Trimming cost V 5 bases and J 3 bases, with 12 bases left between them. The CDR3 nucleotides read TGTGCCAGCAGTCCCCCTGGGGGCTACGAGCAGTACTTC. Residues: CASSPPGGYEQYF.

The chain uses TRBV12-5 and TRBJ1-4; a possible D gene is TRBD1 (5 bases). V was cut by 0 bases and J by 7 bases, with 12 bases left in between. The CDR3 consists of 15 residues. Germline V CDR1 and CDR2: LGHNT, FRNRAP. Written as DNA, the CDR3 is TGTGCTAGTGGTTTGGTAGCAGGGACTGTTGAAAAACTGTTTTTT. This translates into CASGLVAGTVEKLFF.

V is TRBV5-1 and J is TRBJ2-7; no clear D gene. Trimming left V 4 bases short and J 1 base short, with 9 bases between. Germline V lookup: CDR1 SGHRS, CDR2 YFSETQ. The CDR3 length is 13 residues. This CDR3 is CASSIPPSYEQYF. For the CDR3, the DNA is TGCGCCAGCAGCATACCACCTTCCTACGAGCAGTACTTC.

The rearrangement links TRBV7-9 to TRBJ1-4; weak D call: TRBD1 (5 bases). Trimming shortened V by 1 base and J by 2 bases, and 8 bases separated the two germline ends. Germline V CDR1 and CDR2: SEHNR, FQNEAQ (reference sequence). The length of the CDR3 is 15 residues. CDR3 DNA sequence: TGTGCCAGCAGCTTAGGCGGGGGGACTAATGAAAAACTGTTTTTT. Translating gives CASSLGGGTNEKLFF.

The rearrangement uses TRBV29-1 and TRBJ1-5; the D gene is possibly TRBD1 (5 bases). The ends were cut back, 4 bases at V and 0 bases at J, with 10 bases in the middle. The CDR3 sequence is 14 residues long. CDR1 and CDR2 from the germline V gene are SQVTM and ANQGSEA. The CDR3 loop reads CSVGAGGSNQPQHF. The DNA for the CDR3 is TGCAGCGTTGGGGCCGGGGGTAGCAATCAGCCCCAGCATTTT.

For the CDR3, the DNA is TGCGCCAGCAGCCTTACGTTAGACAATGAGCAGTTCTTC. Amino acid sequence: CASSLTLDNEQFF. The chain employs TRBV5-1 and TRBJ2-1; D call uncertain. CDR3 size: 13 residues. CDR1 is SGHRS, CDR2 YFSETQ, per germline. Trimming removed 4 bases at V and 5 bases at J, with 10 bases between.

With regard to this clone: A junction end diverges from the germline sequence, so it may reflect a read error. The V gene is TRBV7-7, the J gene TRBJ2-5; TRBD2 agrees at 8 bases. This CDR3 is built from 15 residues. CDR1 is SSHAT, CDR2 FNYEAQ, per germline (reference sequence). CDR3 sequence (DNA): TGTGCTAGCAGCCTAAGGAGCGGGGGTCAAGAGACCCAGTACTTC. Its translation is CASSLRSGGQETQYF.

This chain uses TRBV5-1 with TRBJ2-6, with 8 bases identical to TRBD1. Trimming at V came to 5 bases and at J to 2 bases, leaving 3 bases not matched to a gene. The CDR3 length is 15 residues. Germline assignment: CDR1 SGHRS and CDR2 YFSETQ. As DNA, the CDR3 is TGCGCCAGCAGGATGGACAGGGCTGGGGCCAACGTCCTGACTTTC. This sequence encodes CASRMDRAGANVLTF.

The chain has TRBV10-3 and TRBJ1-5; D is unresolved. The germline V gene has CDR1 ENHRY and CDR2 SYGVKD. The CDR3 contains 15 residues. V dropped 0 bases and J dropped 3 bases, with 9 bases sitting between them. The CDR3 DNA follows: TGTGCCATCAGTGAGTCGCTCCAGTTCAATCAGCCCCAGCATTTT. It codes for CAISESLQFNQPQHF.

The rearrangement joins TRBV6-1 to TRBJ2-1; a weak D match, TRBD1 (6 bases). Looked up from germline, CDR1 is MNHNS and CDR2 is SASEGT. The CDR3 is made up of 15 amino acids. The germline V and J ends were trimmed by 5 bases and 8 bases, with 19 bases remaining between them. The CDR3 sequence: CASSRQGFQGDEQFF. The DNA of the CDR3 is TGTGCCAGCAGTCGGCAGGGGTTTCAAGGCGATGAGCAGTTCTTC.

The genes are TRBV10-3 and TRBJ1-2; tentative D call: TRBD1 (6 bases). The germline gives CDR1 ENHRY, CDR2 SYGVKD. The CDR3 covers 13 residues. Trimming removed 3 bases from V and 2 bases from J, with 7 bases in between. The CDR3 sequence is CAISDQGNYGYTF. CDR3 nucleotide sequence: TGTGCCATCAGTGACCAGGGGAACTATGGCTACACCTTC.

The chain carries TRBV28 and TRBJ1-2; D gene unclear. The germline V gene encodes CDR1 MDHEN and CDR2 SYDVKM. The CDR3 sequence is 14 residues long. Trimming took 5 bases from V and 7 from J, leaving 17 bases between them. CDR3 in amino acids: CASSIPGRSAGYTF. The DNA for the CDR3 is TGTGCCAGCAGTATCCCCGGCAGGTCGGCTGGCTACACCTTC.

There are a few counts of this clone. This chain connects TRBV7-9 to TRBJ1-6; TRBD1 is a possible D gene (6 bases). CDR3 length: 14 residues. Germline CDR1 is SEHNR and CDR2 is FQNEAQ (reference sequence). The germline V and J ends were trimmed by 6 bases and 9 bases, with 15 bases remaining between them. The CDR3 bases are TGTGCCAGCAGTCCGACAGGCCCCAGTTCACCCCTCCACTTT. Amino acids: CASSPTGPSSPLHF.

V is TRBV29-1 and J is TRBJ1-4; D not certain. This CDR3 comprises 11 residues. The V gene's germline CDR1 is SQVTM and CDR2 ANQGSEA. The V end was cut by 1 base, the J end by 6 bases, with 3 bases between. CDR3 amino acids: CSVEVYEKLFF. DNA of the CDR3: TGCAGCGTTGAAGTCTATGAAAAACTGTTTTTT.

The V gene is TRBV15, the J gene TRBJ1-3, with 9 nucleotides matching TRBD1. Germline trimming cut 4 bases from V and 4 bases from J; bases unmatched to any gene: 5. The CDR3 totals 15 residues. CDR1 and CDR2 from the germline V gene are LNHNV and YYDKDF (reference sequence). CDR3 sequence (DNA): TGTGCCACCAGCACCAGGACAGGGGAAGGAAACACCATATATTTT. Amino acid sequence: CATSTRTGEGNTIYF.

The chain employs TRBV5-1 and TRBJ2-5; D is ambiguous. Trimming cost V 7 bases and J 5 bases, with 15 bases left between them. Per germline, CDR1 SGHRS and CDR2 YFSETQ. This CDR3 has 13 amino acids. The CDR3 loop reads CASAQPGSETQYF. CDR3 nucleotide sequence: TGCGCCAGCGCCCAGCCGGGCTCCGAGACCCAGTACTTC.

The chain joins TRBV5-1 to TRBJ2-7; D may be TRBD1 (6 bases). The V end lost 5 bases, the J end lost 1 base, and 10 bases lay between the germline ends. CDR3 length equals 13 residues. Germline lookup yields CDR1 SGHRS and CDR2 YFSETQ. CDR3 amino acids: CASRQQGSYEQYF. The CDR3 DNA reads TGCGCCAGCAGACAACAGGGATCCTACGAGCAGTACTTC.

The V and J genes are TRBV6-5 and TRBJ2-7, with 11 bases lining up with TRBD2. The CDR3 length is 14 residues. V was clipped by 7 bases and J by 3 bases; unmatched bases: 5. Looked up from germline, CDR1 is MNHEY and CDR2 is SVGAGI. The CDR3 protein is CASTRTSGRYEQYF. The CDR3 coding sequence is TGTGCCAGCACCCGGACTAGCGGGCGCTACGAGCAGTACTTC.

The genes are TRBV7-2 and TRBJ2-3; the match to TRBD1 covers 8 bases. V trimming: 2 bases; J trimming: 1 base; junction bases outside the gene matches: 2. In germline, CDR1 is SGHTA, CDR2 FQGNSA. This CDR3 is built from 15 residues. The CDR3 DNA reads TGTGCCAGCAGCTTAACGGGACAGGGCACAGATACGCAGTATTTT. This gives the protein CASSLTGQGTDTQYF.

The chain has TRBV27 and TRBJ2-1, with 7 bases aligning to TRBD2. The CDR3 covers 15 residues. Germline trimming cut 2 bases from V and 3 bases from J; bases unmatched to any gene: 4. Germline loops: CDR1 MNHEY, CDR2 SMNVEV (reference sequence). The CDR3 region has the DNA TGTGCCAGCAGTTTAGGGTGGGGGGGCTACAATGAGCAGTTCTTC. Its translation is CASSLGWGGYNEQFF.

V gene TRBV18 combines with J gene TRBJ1-2; tentatively, D is TRBD1 (5 bases). CDR3 length equals 15 residues. The V end was cut by 2 bases, the J end by 13 bases, with 23 bases between. Germline V gives CDR1 KGHSH, CDR2 LQKENI. For the CDR3, the DNA is TGTGCCAGCTCACCATTCTCAGAGGTCATGGGGGAGGTCACCTTC. It yields the protein CASSPFSEVMGEVTF.

The chain combines TRBV4-3 with TRBJ2-2, with D maybe TRBD1 (5 bases). The CDR3 totals 17 residues. The V end lost 0 bases, the J end lost 3 bases, and 14 bases lay between the germline ends. CDR1 is LGHNA and CDR2 is YSLEER in the germline V gene. CDR3 nucleotide sequence: TGCGCCAGCAGCCAAGAGCCGCAGGGCAGGGACACCGGGGAGCTGTTTTTT. Protein sequence: CASSQEPQGRDTGELFF.

This clone was counted a single time. CDR3 nucleotides: TGTGCCATCAGTGAGTCGACTAGCGGGGGGATTTCAGTGGAGACCCAGTACTTC. Amino acid sequence: CAISESTSGGISVETQYF. The chain joins TRBV10-3 to TRBJ2-5; 13 nucleotides agree with TRBD2. The V segment lost 0 bases and the J segment 5 bases; nucleotides outside the gene matches: 9. The CDR3 extends over 18 amino acids. CDR1 and CDR2 (germline): ENHRY, SYGVKD.

The V call is TRBV7-2, the J call TRBJ1-1, with 7 bases aligning to TRBD1. Germline V CDR1 and CDR2: SGHTA, FQGNSA. Trimming took 5 bases from V and 4 from J; bases not matched to a gene: 10. CDR3 size: 15 residues. The CDR3 is CASSPRTGDATEAFF. CDR3 in DNA: TGTGCCAGCAGCCCCAGAACAGGGGATGCCACTGAAGCTTTCTTT.

This clone was detected only a few times. CDR3 sequence reads: CASSELAGGPDTQYF. CDR3 DNA: TGTGCCAGCAGTGAACTAGCGGGGGGGCCAGATACGCAGTATTTT. This chain uses TRBV6-4 with TRBJ2-3, with 13 bases lining up with TRBD2. The V segment lost 3 bases and the J segment 4 bases; nucleotides outside the gene matches: 1. CDR3 size: 15 residues. Germline V CDR1 and CDR2: MRHNA, SNTAGT.

The chain is built from TRBV18 and TRBJ1-3, with D possibly TRBD1 on 5 matching bases. V lost 6 bases to trimming and J lost 0 bases, with 21 bases between them. The CDR3 totals 18 residues. The V gene's germline CDR1 is KGHSH and CDR2 LQKENI. In nucleotides, the CDR3 is TGTGCCAGCTCCCGCCCCAGACCCTTCGGGGGCTCTGGAAACACCATATATTTT. Residues: CASSRPRPFGGSGNTIYF.

This clone was seen once. V gene TRBV9 combines with J gene TRBJ2-5; 11 bases are a match to TRBD2. Germline CDR1 is SGDLS and CDR2 is YYNGEE. V dropped 1 base and J dropped 9; count of bases not matched to a gene: 11. The CDR3 extends over 16 amino acids. The CDR3: CASSVSSGGTLGAQYF. The CDR3 DNA reads as TGTGCCAGCAGCGTATCTAGCGGGGGGACCCTTGGGGCCCAGTACTTC.

The gene calls are TRBV19 and TRBJ2-5; 10 bases are a match to TRBD2. Per germline, CDR1 LNHDA and CDR2 SQIVND (reference sequence). This CDR3 contains 16 residues. V was pared by 5 bases and J by 3 bases, with 9 bases of the junction left unmatched. Here the CDR3 reads CASSPGPSGGKETQYF. The CDR3 DNA follows: TGTGCCAGTAGTCCTGGGCCTAGCGGGGGAAAAGAGACCCAGTACTTC.

J is TRBJ1-5 and V is TRBV6-1, with no clear D. With 4 bases removed from V and 4 bases from J, the gap between germline ends came to 8 bases. Germline V gene data show CDR1 as MNHNS and CDR2 as SASEGT. The CDR3 runs 13 residues. The CDR3 DNA reads TGTGCCAGCAGTGCGACCGGTAATCAGCCCCAGCATTTT. Its protein product is CASSATGNQPQHF.

The chain carries TRBV5-1 and TRBJ2-2; 7 nucleotides line up with TRBD1. With 4 bases clipped from V and 5 bases from J, the junction kept 11 bases outside the gene matches. Germline-derived CDR1 and CDR2 are SGHRS and YFSETQ. The CDR3 sequence is 16 residues long. CDR3 bases: TGCGCCAGCAGCCAACAGACAGGGTTGGAAACCGGGGAGCTGTTTTTT. Amino acids: CASSQQTGLETGELFF.